The rows below give T cell receptor beta chains drawn from one sample of a study of regulatory T cells in long-lasting Graves disease. TCRdb itself ran the multiplex PCR reads through MiXCR, one entry per CDR3 protein. There are about 470,000 distinct CDR3 sequences in the sample; around 15% occur only once, and 12% lies in the top ten. These data also formed part of another study, on T cells in Graves' hyperthyroidism and ophthalmopathy.

The sample here was peripheral blood mononuclear cells (PBMCs), taken at new diagnosis, from a patient treated with antithyroid drugs. The receptor source for this set is a man aged 35 to 55 with Graves disease. Both conserved end residues are part of each CDR3. A D gene is named only where the DNA matches it firmly. Not every row has a clone size; where given, it reads once, few, many or a size class.

V	size	D	CDR3
TRBV2	many	NA	CASSELGTTEAFF
TRBV2	many	NA	CASSLAPPPFEQYF
TRBV6-1	NA	TRBD1	CASSAEGQGYSPLHF
TRBV6-9	many	NA	CASSYSKGGRSNQPQHF
TRBV4-1	once	NA	CASSQGRWGNQPQHF
TRBV11-2	NA	NA	CASSLWKRKHNEQFF
TRBV27	few	TRBD2	CASSLRLAAQETQYF
TRBV10-1	few	NA	CASSDSPLGTEAFF
TRBV6-2/TRBV6-3	few	NA	CASSSPRTGSEYYGYTF
TRBV3-1	many	NA	CASSLGLGAEAFF
TRBV7-2	many	TRBD2	CASSSGTSGAETQYF
TRBV12-3/TRBV12-4	many	NA	CASTLGHTEAFF
TRBV2	many	NA	CASSLTGSGQTEAFF
TRBV5-1	many	TRBD1	CASSNDVGTGDYEQYF
TRBV3-1	many	NA	CASSLHVPLQSEEKLFF
TRBV28	many	TRBD1	CASSRTGWGNTEAFF
TRBV11-2	many	TRBD2	CASSLEPAGAVDTQYF
TRBV28	many	TRBD2	CASSLAGGAPSTDTQYF
TRBV10-3	many	TRBD2	CAISETNSREFVQYF
TRBV6-1	few	NA	CASREQGHAETQYF
TRBV4-1	NA	NA	CASSQGGSTFYEQYF
TRBV3-1	many	TRBD2	CASSEGTSGVSYEQYF
TRBV5-6	few	NA	CASSRGGLGQPQHF
TRBV2	many	TRBD2	CASSAFSGGGYEQYF
TRBV29-1	few	TRBD1	CSVGATGTGRYQETQYF
TRBV5-1	many	TRBD2	CASSPGLAGVDEQFF
TRBV6-1	NA	NA	CASSEAGGVETQYF
TRBV6-1	many	NA	CASSPTATVGYGYTF
TRBV27	NA	NA	CASKTGGYGYTF
TRBV27	NA	NA	CASSSPAAPAYEQYF
TRBV24-1	many	NA	CATSDGQTLSNQPQHF
TRBV6-2/TRBV6-3	many	NA	CASSYRPPGRAGELFF
TRBV5-1	few	TRBD2	CASRSGSSHEQYF
TRBV20-1	few	NA	CSAGDTLSTDTRYF
TRBV12-5	few	NA	CASGARLGVYDQPQHF
TRBV12-3/TRBV12-4	many	TRBD2	CASSLGLAADEQYF
TRBV19	few	NA	CASRRNSYNEQFF
TRBV6-5	NA	TRBD2	CASSYSGLAGGYEQYF
TRBV6-5	many	NA	CASSYSIEGDGSYEQYF
TRBV30	NA	NA	CAWSGQGQPVYGYTF
TRBV5-1	many	NA	CASGETGAYEQYF
TRBV30	many	NA	CAWSVQSNQPQHF
TRBV5-1	NA	NA	CASSSDAHEQYF
TRBV3-1	many	NA	CASSQEGRTEAFF
TRBV6-5	few	NA	CASSYDRRGTQYF
TRBV28	many	NA	CASSFPDTYYEQYF
TRBV6-1	NA	NA	CASSLRPKDTQYF
TRBV3-1	many	NA	CASNPRAIAGTDTQYF
TRBV28	NA	TRBD2	CASSPQRGGPLDTQYF
TRBV20-1	many	TRBD1	CSATSGQGLETQYF
TRBV11-1	many	NA	CASSSIKGHNEQFF
TRBV18	many	NA	CASSPEAQVETDTQYF
TRBV9	NA	NA	CASSVSGTSGTEAFF